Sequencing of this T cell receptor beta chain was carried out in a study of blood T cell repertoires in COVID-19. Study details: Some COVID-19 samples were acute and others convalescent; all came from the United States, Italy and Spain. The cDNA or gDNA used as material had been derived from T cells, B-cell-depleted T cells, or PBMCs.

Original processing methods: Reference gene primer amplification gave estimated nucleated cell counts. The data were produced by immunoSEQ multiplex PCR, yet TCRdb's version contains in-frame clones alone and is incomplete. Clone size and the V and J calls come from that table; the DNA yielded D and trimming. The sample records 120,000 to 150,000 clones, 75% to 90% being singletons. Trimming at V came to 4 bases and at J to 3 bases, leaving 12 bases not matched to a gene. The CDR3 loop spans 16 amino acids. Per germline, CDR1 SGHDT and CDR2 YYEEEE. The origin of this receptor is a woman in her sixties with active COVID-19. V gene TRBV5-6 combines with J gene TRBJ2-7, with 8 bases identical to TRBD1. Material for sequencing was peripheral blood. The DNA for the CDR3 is TGTGCCAGCAGCCCCCAACGGACAGGGCCCAACTACGAGCAGTACTTC. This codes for CASSPQRTGPNYEQYF.